Shown below are 16 T cell receptor beta chains from a single sample sequenced in a study of OX40 agonist ivuxolimab in advanced cancers. TCRdb's copy holds only in-frame clones and misses some; the assay was immunoSEQ multiplex PCR. The table records 80,000 to 95,000 clones, approximately 90% of them present only once. Sequencing was performed on CD4+ or CD8+ T cells sorted from blood, taken in a trial of the OX40 agonist ivuxolimab. The receptors here all came from an adult with an advanced solid tumor such as melanoma, head and neck, liver or kidney cancer.

The J gene is TRBJ2-7, the V gene TRBV7-2, with 12 positions matching TRBD2. The CDR3 has 15 residues. CDR1 is SGHTA and CDR2 is FQGNSA in the germline V gene. V lost 1 base and J lost 7; bases outside the gene matches: 5. CDR3 coding DNA: TGTGCCAGCAGCTTAGAAGGGGGACTAGCGGGTGAGCAGTACTTC. Its protein is CASSLEGGLAGEQYF.

The rearrangement links TRBV29-1 to TRBJ2-1, with 9 bases that match TRBD2. The germline gives CDR1 SQVTM, CDR2 ANQGSEA. The CDR3 is 13 amino acids. CDR3 amino acids: CSTSGGPYNEQFF. In DNA form, the CDR3 reads TGCTCGACTAGCGGAGGTCCCTACAATGAGCAGTTCTTC.

J is TRBJ1-6 and V is TRBV28, with TRBD1 matching over 7 bases. This CDR3 contains 15 residues. Germline-derived CDR1 and CDR2 are MDHEN and SYDVKM. The trim removed 5 bases at V and 3 bases at J, leaving 4 bases unmatched. The CDR3 DNA follows: TGTGCCAGCAGTCCAGGGGGGGGCTATAATTCACCCCTCCACTTT. It translates to CASSPGGGYNSPLHF.

This chain uses TRBV7-3 with TRBJ2-5; D uncertain. In germline, CDR1 is SGHTA, CDR2 FQGTGA. This CDR3 has 13 residues. Trimming pared 5 bases from V and 4 bases from J, leaving 11 bases between. The CDR3 nucleotides are TGTGCCAGCAGCAGATCCCCCCGAGAGACCCAGTACTTC. This encodes CASSRSPRETQYF.

V is TRBV5-6 and J is TRBJ2-3; D unresolved. This CDR3 has 10 amino acids. From germline, CDR1 is SGHDT and CDR2 YYEEEE. The CDR3 nucleotides read TGTGACTCCTCCCGTGATACGCAGTATTTT. Encoded protein: CDSSRDTQYF.

The chain carries TRBV6-5 and TRBJ2-6; D gene ambiguous. V was clipped by 7 bases and J by 0 bases, with 10 bases between them. Germline CDR1 MNHEY, CDR2 SVGAGI. The CDR3 covers 15 residues. CDR3 bases: TGTGCCAGCACCCTAGGAAGCTCTGGGGCCAACGTCCTGACTTTC. It encodes CASTLGSSGANVLTF.

The V call is TRBV7-9, the J call TRBJ1-1, with D unresolved. CDR3 length equals 11 residues. V was trimmed by 4 bases and J by 5 bases, leaving 5 bases between them. Per the germline V gene, CDR1 is SEHNR and CDR2 is FQNEAQ (reference sequence). As DNA, the CDR3 is TGTGCCAGCAGCTCCGGAACTGAAGCTTTCTTT. Its protein product is CASSSGTEAFF.

This clone is a singleton in its sample. The CDR3 here is CASSLVRRLRGRATEAFF. The DNA of the CDR3 is TGTGCCAGCAGCTTGGTACGACGACTCAGGGGGCGGGCCACTGAAGCTTTCTTT. This chain links TRBV5-6 with TRBJ1-1; 8 bases line up with TRBD1. Unmatched junction bases numbered 14, after V lost 0 bases and J lost 4 bases. In germline, CDR1 is SGHDT, CDR2 YYEEEE. The CDR3 extends over 18 amino acids. The variable domain in full, completed from reference TRBV5-6 and TRBJ1-1, reads DAGVTQSPTHLIKTRGQQVTLRCSPKSGHDTVSWYQQALGQGPQFIFQYYEEEERQRGNFPDRFSGHQFPNYSSELNVNALLLGDSALYLCASSLVRRLRGRATEAFFGQGTRLTVV.

This sequence joins TRBV6-5 and TRBJ2-7; D perhaps matches TRBD2 (6 bases). The CDR3 contains 14 residues. Trimming left V 0 bases short and J 7 bases short, with 13 bases between. Looked up from germline, CDR1 is MNHEY and CDR2 is SVGAGI. The DNA of the CDR3 is TGTGCCAGCAGTTACTCGGAGGGGATGGGGGAGCAGTACTTC. It yields the protein CASSYSEGMGEQYF.

The gene calls are TRBV6-5 and TRBJ2-1; TRBD1 matches at 7 bases. The junction had 7 bases not matched to a gene; V was cut back by 7 bases and J by 4 bases. Germline loops: CDR1 MNHEY, CDR2 SVGAGI. This CDR3 comprises 14 residues. Written as DNA, the CDR3 is TGTGCCAGCAAGGGAACAGGGGAATACAATGAGCAGTTCTTC. Its translation: CASKGTGEYNEQFF.

This clone was recorded only once. This chain links TRBV10-3 with TRBJ2-2; 8 positions agree with TRBD1. Germline CDR1 is ENHRY and CDR2 is SYGVKD. The CDR3 has 14 residues. The V gene end was trimmed by 6 bases and the J gene end by 5 bases; junction bases not matched to a gene: 5. CDR3: CAISLGQETGELFF. The CDR3 DNA reads as TGTGCCATCAGCTTGGGACAGGAGACCGGGGAGCTGTTTTTT.

V usage is TRBV5-4 and J usage is TRBJ1-1, with 8 positions matching TRBD1. Per the germline V gene, CDR1 is SGHNT and CDR2 is YYREEE (reference sequence). This CDR3 has 14 amino acids. The CDR3 coding sequence is TGTGCATCGGGCATTAACAGGGGGGGCACTGAAGCTTTCTTT. This codes for CASGINRGGTEAFF.

The genes are TRBV5-8 and TRBJ1-5; TRBD1 agrees at 7 bases. The CDR3 has 16 amino acids. Germline-derived CDR1 and CDR2 are SGHTS and YDEGEE. After removal of 4 bases from V and 7 bases from J, the junction contained 14 bases not matched to a gene. The CDR3 coding sequence is TGTGCCAGCAGCACCTTATTGGGGACAGTGGGGCAGCCCCAGCATTTT. This codes for CASSTLLGTVGQPQHF.

The V gene is TRBV11-2, the J gene TRBJ1-6; D gene uncertain. Germline CDR1 reads SGHAT; CDR2 reads FQNNGV. The CDR3 extends over 15 amino acids. Trimming shortened V by 2 bases and J by 0 bases, and 5 bases separated the two germline ends. The CDR3 bases are TGTGCCAGCAGCTTAAAGAGCTCCTATAATTCACCCCTCCACTTT. Encoded protein: CASSLKSSYNSPLHF.

The CDR3 here is CASSSTSGALETQYF. The CDR3 DNA reads as TGCGCCAGCAGCTCGACTAGCGGGGCGTTAGAGACCCAGTACTTC. The J gene is TRBJ2-5, the V gene TRBV5-1; 11 bases fit TRBD2. The J segment lost 4 bases and the V segment lost 3 bases, leaving 5 bases of the junction unmatched. CDR1 and CDR2 (germline): SGHRS, YFSETQ. The CDR3 spans 15 residues.

This sequence joins TRBV28 and TRBJ2-6, with TRBD1 as a possible D gene (5 bases). V lost 7 bases to trimming and J lost 2 bases, with 12 bases between them. Looked up from germline, CDR1 is MDHEN and CDR2 is SYDVKM. This CDR3 is built from 15 residues. The CDR3 nucleotides are TGTGCCAGCACCCCGTCAGGGACTGGGGCCAACGTCCTGACTTTC. It specifies CASTPSGTGANVLTF.